Listed below are T cell receptor beta chains from one sample, sequenced in a study of cytomegalovirus exposure and HLA in healthy donors. Method: immunoSEQ multiplex PCR; TCRdb's copy keeps in-frame clones and lacks some. Of about 200,000 clones listed, about four fifths are singletons. The sequencing input was PBMCs. Source of these receptors: a woman in her twenties or thirties in good health and CMV-seropositive. Both conserved end residues are part of each CDR3. A D gene is named only where the DNA matches it firmly. Size tells how often a clone was seen (once, few, many) or the class of an expanded clone, and some rows leave it out.

v_gene,j_gene,d_gene,abundance,CDR3nt,CDR3aa
TRBV27,TRBJ1-2,-,-,TGTGCCAGCAGTTTACAGGGAGGGGGTTTTGGCTACACCTTC,CASSLQGGGFGYTF
TRBV7-8,TRBJ2-1,TRBD1,-,TGTGCCAGCAGCTTAGGCACAGGGGACAATGAGCAGTTCTTC,CASSLGTGDNEQFF
TRBV7-3,TRBJ2-5,-,-,TGTGCCAGCAGCCCCGGCTCAGGACTTTACCAAGAGACCCAGTACTTC,CASSPGSGLYQETQYF
TRBV9,TRBJ2-3,-,-,TGTGCCAGCAGCGCAATCACAGATACGCAGTATTTT,CASSAITDTQYF
TRBV11-3,TRBJ1-1,TRBD1,-,TGTGCCAGCAGCTTACCTCGGACAGGGCGACCTGAAGCTTTCTTT,CASSLPRTGRPEAFF
TRBV28,TRBJ2-6,-,-,TGTGCCAGCAGTTTACCAGGGGGGTTAGGTGGGGCCAACGTCCTGACTTTC,CASSLPGGLGGANVLTF
TRBV7-9,TRBJ2-5,-,-,TGTGCCAGCCTCGAGACCCAGTACTTC,CASLETQYF
TRBV2,TRBJ1-3,-,few,TGTGCCAGCAAGATCGGGAGCTCTGGAAACACCATATATTTT,CASKIGSSGNTIYF
TRBV7-9,TRBJ2-3,TRBD2,-,TGTGCCAGCAGCCCTAGCGGGGGCACAGATACGCAGTATTTT,CASSPSGGTDTQYF
TRBV5-6,TRBJ1-2,-,-,TGTGTCAGCAGCTGGGCTTTGACGGGGGGAGGTGGCTACACCTTC,CVSSWALTGGGGYTF
TRBV9,TRBJ2-5,TRBD2,-,TGTGCCAGCAGCGAGGGAGGGGAGACCCAGTACTTC,CASSEGGETQYF
TRBV4-1,TRBJ2-6,TRBD1,-,TGCGCCAGCAGCCAGTGGGCAGGGGGCGCGTTAGGAAGCTCTGGGGCCAACGTCCTGACTTTC,CASSQWAGGALGSSGANVLTF
TRBV19,TRBJ1-1,TRBD1,-,TGTGCCAGTAGCCTCGATCCAGGGGGCAGTGAAGCTTTCTTT,CASSLDPGGSEAFF
TRBV27,TRBJ1-1,-,-,TGTGCCAGCAGCCTCCGGGGTCTGAACACTGAAGCTTTCTTT,CASSLRGLNTEAFF
TRBV28,TRBJ2-2,TRBD1,-,TGTGCCAGCATGCCTCCGGGACAGGGGAAGGCCGGGGAGCTGTTTTTT,CASMPPGQGKAGELFF
TRBV11-2,TRBJ2-5,-,few,TGTGCCAGCAGCCTATACCGGGACTCGGAGACCCAGTACTTC,CASSLYRDSETQYF
TRBV29-1,TRBJ1-1,-,-,TGCAGCGCTCAACTCACAGAGAACACTGAAGCTTTCTTT,CSAQLTENTEAFF
TRBV7-3,TRBJ2-7,TRBD1,few,TGTGCCAGCAGCCTGACAGGGGGCGCGGGGTACGAGCAGTACTTC,CASSLTGGAGYEQYF
TRBV29-1,TRBJ2-1,-,-,TGCAGCGTTGAAGAGAGGGCTAGCCAGATAGCGCAGTTCTTC,CSVEERASQIAQFF
TRBV5-6,TRBJ2-7,-,-,TGTGCCAGCAGCTCGGACAGAGACTACGAGCAGTACTTC,CASSSDRDYEQYF
TRBV27,TRBJ2-5,-,few,TGTGCCAGCTCTCGGGGTAGCACGCGGCAAGAGACCCAGTACTTC,CASSRGSTRQETQYF
TRBV5-1,TRBJ1-4,TRBD1,few,TGCGCCTCTAGGCCTGGACAGGCCTCCTCAGAAAAACTGTTTTTT,CASRPGQASSEKLFF
TRBV5-1,TRBJ1-1,TRBD1,-,TGCGCCAGCAGCTTATACCCGGGACAGACCATGAACACTGAAGCTTTCTTT,CASSLYPGQTMNTEAFF
TRBV2,TRBJ1-5,-,-,TGTGCCAGCAACGAACAGGGTATAGGCAATCAGCCCCAGCATTTT,CASNEQGIGNQPQHF
TRBV2,TRBJ1-6,-,-,TGTGCCAGCAATCGGGCGCGGGTATCACCCCTCCACTTT,CASNRARVSPLHF
TRBV4-3,TRBJ2-1,-,-,TGCGCCAGCAGCCAAGATGGTTCGAGCAATGAGCAGTTCTTC,CASSQDGSSNEQFF
TRBV28,TRBJ2-5,TRBD2,-,TGTGCCAGCAGTTCAGATCCCGGGGGGGGAGAGACCCAGTACTTC,CASSSDPGGGETQYF
TRBV6-5,TRBJ2-7,TRBD2,-,TGTGCCAGCAGTTCCTTGCTAGCGGGAGAGTTCGAGCAGTACTTC,CASSSLLAGEFEQYF
TRBV7-9,TRBJ2-2,TRBD1,-,TGTGCCAGCACCCTAAAGGGGACAGGCCGCCCCACCGGGGAGCTGTTTTTT,CASTLKGTGRPTGELFF
TRBV28,TRBJ2-1,TRBD2,-,TGTGCCAGCAGTCCCCCGGCGGGGGGGCGGAATGAGCAGTTCTTC,CASSPPAGGRNEQFF
TRBV28,TRBJ2-1,TRBD2,once,TGTGCCAGCAGTTTCGGAAGCGGGAGGTCTGAGCAGTTCTTC,CASSFGSGRSEQFF
TRBV9,TRBJ2-4,-,-,TGTGCCGACAGGGCCAAAAACATTCAGTACTTC,CADRAKNIQYF
TRBV4-2,TRBJ2-5,-,once,TGTGCCAGCAGCCAAGATGGGGCCAGGGCGCGGGAGACCCAGTACTTC,CASSQDGARARETQYF
TRBV7-2,TRBJ2-1,TRBD1,-,TGTGCCAGCAGCCAGGGACAGTTAAAGAGTTACAATGAGCAGTTCTTC,CASSQGQLKSYNEQFF
TRBV11-2,TRBJ2-7,TRBD1,few,TGTGCCAGCAGCTCGGCTACTGGGACAGAAGCCTACGAGCAGTACTTC,CASSSATGTEAYEQYF
TRBV9,TRBJ1-3,-,-,TGTGCCAGCAGCGTAGCTTTACCGGGGGGATATGGAAACACCATATATTTT,CASSVALPGGYGNTIYF
TRBV7-3,TRBJ2-1,-,-,TGTGCCAGCAGCATTGGTAAAACTAGTGGCAATGAGCAGTTCTTC,CASSIGKTSGNEQFF
TRBV25-1,TRBJ1-6,-,few,TGTGCCAGCAGTGATGGGGGCGGGTATAATTCACCCCTCCACTTT,CASSDGGGYNSPLHF
TRBV5-1,TRBJ2-5,-,few,TGCGCCAGCAGCTACCAGGGGCGGGAGACCCAGTACTTC,CASSYQGRETQYF
TRBV29-1,TRBJ1-2,TRBD1,-,TGCAGCGTTCAGGGGGTGAATGGCTACACCTTC,CSVQGVNGYTF
TRBV28,TRBJ2-2,TRBD1,-,TGTGCCAGCAATCACCCGGACAGGGCGAACACCGGGGAGCTGTTTTTT,CASNHPDRANTGELFF
TRBV10-3,TRBJ1-6,-,-,TGTGCCATCAGTGAGGAGGGCGCAGCCTATAATTCACCCCTCCACTTT,CAISEEGAAYNSPLHF
TRBV14,TRBJ1-2,-,-,TGTGCCAGCAGCTTTATCAGGGCCCCCTCCTATGGCTACACCTTC,CASSFIRAPSYGYTF
TRBV19,TRBJ2-7,-,once,TGTGCCAGTAGCCTTACCGGGAACTCCTACGAGCAGTACTTC,CASSLTGNSYEQYF
TRBV6-1,TRBJ2-2,TRBD1,-,TGTGCCAGCAGTGTAGACAGGGGGAGCACCGGGGAGCTGTTTTTT,CASSVDRGSTGELFF
TRBV5-4,TRBJ2-1,TRBD2,-,TGTGCCAGCAGCCGTGGACTAGCGGATTACAATGAGCAGTTCTTC,CASSRGLADYNEQFF
TRBV10-3,TRBJ2-7,TRBD2,-,TGTGCCATCAGAGGACTAGCGGGAGCAAGGCGAGAGCAGTACTTC,CAIRGLAGARREQYF
TRBV27,TRBJ1-5,TRBD1,-,TGTGCCAGCAGTTACCAAGACAGGGGCGGCAATCAGCCCCAGCATTTT,CASSYQDRGGNQPQHF
TRBV7-9,TRBJ2-2,TRBD2,-,TGTGCCAGCAGCTTTCCCCCTCTTACCCTAGCGGCGAACACCGGGGAGCTGTTTTTT,CASSFPPLTLAANTGELFF
TRBV11-3,TRBJ1-2,TRBD1,-,TGTGCCAGCAGCTCGGGGACAGGCGCCCTTGGCTACACCTTC,CASSSGTGALGYTF
TRBV30,TRBJ2-7,TRBD1,-,TGTGCCTGGAGTCTGACTCCGGGACAGGGGGCCGAGCAGTACTTC,CAWSLTPGQGAEQYF
TRBV28,TRBJ2-1,TRBD2,few,TGTGCCAGCAGTTTAACGGGCAGGGAGGGGATGAATGAGCAGTTCTTC,CASSLTGREGMNEQFF
TRBV5-6,TRBJ2-5,TRBD1,-,TGTGCCAGCAGCCATGACAGGGGGCCCGGAGAGACCCAGTACTTC,CASSHDRGPGETQYF